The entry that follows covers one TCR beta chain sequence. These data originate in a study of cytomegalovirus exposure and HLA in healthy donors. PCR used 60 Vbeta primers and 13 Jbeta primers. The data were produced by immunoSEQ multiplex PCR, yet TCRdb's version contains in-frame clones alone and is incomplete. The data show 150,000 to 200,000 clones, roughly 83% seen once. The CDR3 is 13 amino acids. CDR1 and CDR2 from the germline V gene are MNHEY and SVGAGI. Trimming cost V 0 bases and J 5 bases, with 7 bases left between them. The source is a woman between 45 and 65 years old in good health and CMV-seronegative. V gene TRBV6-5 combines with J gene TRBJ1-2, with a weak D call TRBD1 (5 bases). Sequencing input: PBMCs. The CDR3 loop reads CASSYSRDYGYTF. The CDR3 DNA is TGTGCCAGCAGTTACTCCAGGGATTATGGCTACACCTTC.